This T cell receptor beta chain was recorded in a study of OX40 agonist ivuxolimab in advanced cancers. Study overall: An anti-OX40 (CD134) antibody with agonistic activity, ivuxolimab, was administered to patients.

Only in-frame clones appear in the TCRdb table, and some are missing; sequencing was by immunoSEQ multiplex PCR. The data contain under 85,000 clones, about nine tenths of them singletons. Study results and limitations: The mean number of expanded clones was higher in CD8+ T cells than in CD4+. Low normalized clonal expansion also occurred in some nonresponding patients.

Patients were ruled out by autoimmune disease history or systemic immunosuppression. There are 14 residues in the CDR3. CDR1 and CDR2 (germline): SGHAT, FQNNGV. The ends lost 5 bases at V and 2 bases at J; junction bases unmatched: 5. Remarks on this clone: Its antigen is undetermined.

J is TRBJ2-5 and V is TRBV11-2, with TRBD1 identical over 7 bases. The sample was CD4+ or CD8+ T cells sorted from blood, taken in a trial of the OX40 agonist ivuxolimab. The TCR was taken from an adult with an advanced solid tumor such as melanoma, head and neck, liver or kidney cancer. Here the CDR3 DNA reads TGTGCCAGCAGCCCTGGGACAGTACAAGAGACCCAGTACTTC. Translating gives CASSPGTVQETQYF. The variable domain in full, with the rest retrieved from reference TRBV11-2 and TRBJ2-5, is EAGVAQSPRYKIIEKRQSVAFWCNPISGHATLYWYQQILGQGPKLLIQFQNNGVVDDSQLPKDRFSAERLKGVDSTLKIQPAKLEDSAVYLCASSPGTVQETQYFGPGTRLLVL.